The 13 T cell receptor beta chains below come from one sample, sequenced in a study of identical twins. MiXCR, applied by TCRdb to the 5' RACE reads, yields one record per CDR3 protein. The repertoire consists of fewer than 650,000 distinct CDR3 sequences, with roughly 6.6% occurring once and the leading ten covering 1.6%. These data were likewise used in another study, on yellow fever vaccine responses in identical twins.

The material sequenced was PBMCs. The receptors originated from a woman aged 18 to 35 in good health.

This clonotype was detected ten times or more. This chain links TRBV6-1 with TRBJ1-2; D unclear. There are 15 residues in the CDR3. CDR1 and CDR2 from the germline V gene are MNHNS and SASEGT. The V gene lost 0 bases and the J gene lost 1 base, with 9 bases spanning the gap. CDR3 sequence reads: CASSEAPGFNYGYTF. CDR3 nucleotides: TGTGCCAGCAGTGAAGCACCGGGTTTTAACTATGGCTACACCTTC.

The CDR3 is CASGLVQGNNQPQHF. In DNA form, the CDR3 reads TGTGCTAGTGGCCTGGTCCAGGGCAACAATCAGCCCCAGCATTTT. The chain combines TRBV12-5 with TRBJ1-5, with D perhaps TRBD1 (5 bases). Germline loops: CDR1 LGHNT, CDR2 FRNRAP. The CDR3 has 15 residues. Trimming stripped 6 bases from V and 3 bases from J, with 15 bases between.

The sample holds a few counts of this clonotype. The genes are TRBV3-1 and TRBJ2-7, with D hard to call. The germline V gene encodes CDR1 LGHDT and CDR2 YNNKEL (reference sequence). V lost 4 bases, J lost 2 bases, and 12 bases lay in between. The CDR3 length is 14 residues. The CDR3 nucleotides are TGTGCCAGCAGCCCAGCCGACGGTCCCTACGAGCAGTACTTC. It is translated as CASSPADGPYEQYF.

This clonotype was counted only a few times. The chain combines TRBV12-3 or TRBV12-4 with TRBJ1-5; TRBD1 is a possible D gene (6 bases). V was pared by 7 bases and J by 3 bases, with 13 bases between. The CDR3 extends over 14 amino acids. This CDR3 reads CASTVTGSNQPQHF. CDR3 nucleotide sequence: TGTGCCAGCACCGTGACAGGTTCCAATCAGCCCCAGCATTTT.

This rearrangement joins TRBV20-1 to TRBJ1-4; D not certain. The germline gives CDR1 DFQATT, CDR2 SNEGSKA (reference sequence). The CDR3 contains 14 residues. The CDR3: CSPTASTTNEKLFF. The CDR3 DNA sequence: TGCAGCCCCACCGCCTCGACAACTAATGAAAAACTGTTTTTT.

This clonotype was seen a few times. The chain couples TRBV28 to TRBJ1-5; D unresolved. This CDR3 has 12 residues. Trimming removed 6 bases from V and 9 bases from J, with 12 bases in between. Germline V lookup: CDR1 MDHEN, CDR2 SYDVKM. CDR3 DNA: TGTGCCAGCAGGGGCGGGAGCCGGCCCCAGCATTTT. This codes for CASRGGSRPQHF.

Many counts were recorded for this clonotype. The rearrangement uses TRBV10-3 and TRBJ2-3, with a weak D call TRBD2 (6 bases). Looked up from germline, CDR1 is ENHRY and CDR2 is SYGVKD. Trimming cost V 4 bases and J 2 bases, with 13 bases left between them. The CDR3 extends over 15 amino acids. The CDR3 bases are TGTGCCATCAGTGGACGGGAGAAGGTCACAGATACGCAGTATTTT. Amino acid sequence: CAISGREKVTDTQYF.

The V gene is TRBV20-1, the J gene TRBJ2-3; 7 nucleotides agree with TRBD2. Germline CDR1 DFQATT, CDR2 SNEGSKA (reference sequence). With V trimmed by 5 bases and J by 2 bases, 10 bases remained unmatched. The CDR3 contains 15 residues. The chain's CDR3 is CSARAGTTTTDTQYF. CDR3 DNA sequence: TGCAGTGCTCGAGCGGGGACCACCACCACAGATACGCAGTATTTT.

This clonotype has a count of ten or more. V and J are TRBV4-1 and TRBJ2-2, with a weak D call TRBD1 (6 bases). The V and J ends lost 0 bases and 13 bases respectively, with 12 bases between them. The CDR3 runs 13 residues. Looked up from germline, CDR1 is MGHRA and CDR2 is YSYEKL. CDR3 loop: CASSQDMGRGLFF. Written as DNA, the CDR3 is TGCGCCAGCAGCCAAGATATGGGCAGGGGGCTGTTTTTT.

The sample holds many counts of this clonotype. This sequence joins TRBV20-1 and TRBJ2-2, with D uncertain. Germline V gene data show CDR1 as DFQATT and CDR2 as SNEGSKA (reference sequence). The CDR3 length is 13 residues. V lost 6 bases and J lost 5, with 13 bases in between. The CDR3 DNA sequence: TGCAGTGCCCGGCCCCCCAATACCGGGGAGCTGTTTTTT. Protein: CSARPPNTGELFF.

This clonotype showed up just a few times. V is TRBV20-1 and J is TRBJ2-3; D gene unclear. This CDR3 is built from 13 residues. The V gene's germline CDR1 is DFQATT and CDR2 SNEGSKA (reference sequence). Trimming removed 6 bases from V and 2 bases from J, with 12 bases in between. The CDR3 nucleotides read TGCAGTGCCCCGTCCTTTACCACAGATACGCAGTATTTT. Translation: CSAPSFTTDTQYF.

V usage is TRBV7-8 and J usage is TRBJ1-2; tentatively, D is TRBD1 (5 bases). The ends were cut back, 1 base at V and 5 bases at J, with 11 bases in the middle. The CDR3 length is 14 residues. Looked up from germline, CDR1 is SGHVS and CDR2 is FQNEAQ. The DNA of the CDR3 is TGTGCCAGCAGCTTAGTTACGGGGGTTTATGGCTACACCTTC. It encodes CASSLVTGVYGYTF.

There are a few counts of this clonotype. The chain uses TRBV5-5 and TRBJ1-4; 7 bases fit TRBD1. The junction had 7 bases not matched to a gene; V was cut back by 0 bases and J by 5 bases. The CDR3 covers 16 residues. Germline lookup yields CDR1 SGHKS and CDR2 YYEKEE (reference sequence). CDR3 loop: CASSLVGGAGNEKLFF. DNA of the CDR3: TGTGCCAGCAGCTTGGTAGGGGGCGCGGGGAATGAAAAACTGTTTTTT.